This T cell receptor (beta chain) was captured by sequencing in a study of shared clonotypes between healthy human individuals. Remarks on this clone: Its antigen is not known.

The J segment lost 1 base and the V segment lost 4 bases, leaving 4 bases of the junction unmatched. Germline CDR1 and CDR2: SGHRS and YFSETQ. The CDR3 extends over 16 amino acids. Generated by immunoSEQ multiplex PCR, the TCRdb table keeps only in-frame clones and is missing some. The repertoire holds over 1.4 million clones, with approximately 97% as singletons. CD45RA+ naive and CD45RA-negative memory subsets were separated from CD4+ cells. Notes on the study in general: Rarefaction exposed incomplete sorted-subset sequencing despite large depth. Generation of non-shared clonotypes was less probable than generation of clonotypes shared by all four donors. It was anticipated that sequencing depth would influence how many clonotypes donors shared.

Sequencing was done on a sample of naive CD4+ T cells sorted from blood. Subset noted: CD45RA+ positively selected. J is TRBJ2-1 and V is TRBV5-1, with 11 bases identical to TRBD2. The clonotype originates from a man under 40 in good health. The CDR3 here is CASSRGTSGSYNEQFF. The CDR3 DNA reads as TGCGCCAGCAGCCGAGGGACTAGCGGATCCTACAATGAGCAGTTCTTC.